Below are 28 T cell receptor beta chains sequenced from a single sample in a study of identical twins. TCRdb reprocessed the 5' RACE reads with MiXCR, giving one entry per CDR3 protein. This sample carries some 1,600,000 distinct CDR3 sequences, 32% of them seen once, and the ten largest clones take less than 0.35%. The specimen was cord blood. These receptors all stem from a newborn girl in good health.

V gene TRBV7-9 combines with J gene TRBJ1-5; 7 positions agree with TRBD1. This CDR3 contains 16 residues. Germline CDR1 is SEHNR and CDR2 is FQNEAQ (reference sequence). Trimming took 4 bases from V and 1 from J; bases not matched to a gene: 7. Written as DNA, the CDR3 is TGTGCCAGCAGCTCTTATAGGGGACAGAGCAATCAGCCCCAGCATTTT. It yields the protein CASSSYRGQSNQPQHF. Supplemented by reference TRBV7-9 and TRBJ1-5, the full variable domain reads DTGVSQNPRHKITKRGQNVTFRCDPISEHNRLYWYRQTLGQGPEFLTYFQNEAQLEKSRLLSDRFSAERPKGSFSTLEIQRTEQGDSAMYLCASSSYRGQSNQPQHFGDGTRLSIL.

This chain uses TRBV7-2 with TRBJ2-5; 7 positions match TRBD2. The end of the DNA fits TRBJ2-7 better, so the J call may be wrong. This CDR3 has 15 amino acids. Looked up from germline, CDR1 is SGHTA and CDR2 is FQGNSA. CDR3 DNA sequence: TGTGCCAGCAGCTTAGGTGCTAGCGGATACTACGAGCAGTACTTC. Translation gives CASSLGASGYYEQYF.

This clonotype showed up just a few times. This chain joins TRBV9 and TRBJ1-3, with D uncertain. The CDR3 runs 15 residues. Germline V gene sequence: CDR1 SGDLS, CDR2 YYNGEE. Trimming took 3 bases from V and 2 from J, leaving 12 bases between them. For the CDR3, the DNA is TGTGCCAGCAGCGGGGGAAAGGTGGCTGGAAACACCATATATTTT. This sequence encodes CASSGGKVAGNTIYF.

This clonotype was detected ten times or more. The chain employs TRBV27 and TRBJ2-3; D not certain. The J call is in doubt because the DNA end fits TRBJ2-5 better. Germline CDR1 reads MNHEY; CDR2 reads SMNVEV (reference sequence). The CDR3 runs 12 residues. CDR3: CASSLGGGTQYF. In DNA, the CDR3 is TGTGCCAGCAGCTTAGGTGGTGGGACCCAGTACTTC.

This clonotype appeared many times. This chain links TRBV24-1 with TRBJ2-1; D gene uncertain. Germline V gives CDR1 KGHDR, CDR2 SFDVKD. V lost 5 bases, J lost 5 bases, and 6 bases lay in between. This CDR3 is 12 amino acids long. Here the CDR3 DNA reads TGTGCCACCAGTGTAATCGACAATGAGCAGTTCTTC. It encodes CATSVIDNEQFF.

There are a few counts of this clonotype. This chain's CDR3 is CASRSAGALDEQFF. Written as DNA, the CDR3 is TGTGCCAGCCGCTCTGCGGGAGCCCTCGATGAGCAGTTCTTC. This rearrangement joins TRBV6-2 or TRBV6-3 to TRBJ2-1, with 7 bases fitting TRBD2. CDR1 MNHEY and CDR2 SVGEGT come from the germline V gene. The length of the CDR3 is 14 residues. Trimming at V came to 8 bases and at J to 8 bases, leaving 12 bases not matched to a gene.

This chain links TRBV5-1 with TRBJ1-5, with D perhaps TRBD1 (5 bases). V was trimmed by 0 bases and J by 5 bases, leaving 12 bases between them. The germline V gene encodes CDR1 SGHRS and CDR2 YFSETQ. The CDR3 consists of 15 residues. The chain's CDR3 is CASSLAEGRDQPQHF. The CDR3 coding sequence is TGCGCCAGCAGCTTGGCCGAAGGCAGGGATCAGCCCCAGCATTTT.

This clonotype was detected ten times or more. J is TRBJ2-1 and V is TRBV29-1; a weak D match, TRBD2 (6 bases). The germline V and J ends were trimmed by 8 bases and 0 bases, with 17 bases remaining between them. Germline V lookup: CDR1 SQVTM, CDR2 ANQGSEA. The CDR3 totals 15 residues. In DNA, the CDR3 is TGCAGCTCGACGGGAGCGGGTAACTCCTACAATGAGCAGTTCTTC. As protein: CSSTGAGNSYNEQFF.

This clonotype has at least ten counts. The chain employs TRBV20-1 and TRBJ2-4; D is uncertain. In germline, CDR1 is DFQATT, CDR2 SNEGSKA (reference sequence). Trimming removed 0 bases at V and 1 base at J, with 4 bases between. The CDR3 spans 13 residues. The CDR3 spells CSARDRAKNIQYF. CDR3 in DNA: TGCAGTGCTAGAGACAGGGCCAAAAACATTCAGTACTTC.

This clonotype has more than one count but fewer than ten. CDR3 coding DNA: TGTGCCAGCAGCTTGGAGGACAGGCTGCCCAATGAGCAGTTCTTC. Amino acid sequence: CASSLEDRLPNEQFF. V usage is TRBV5-6 and J usage is TRBJ2-1, with 7 bases fitting TRBD1. From germline, CDR1 is SGHDT and CDR2 YYEEEE. The CDR3 has 15 residues. Trimming removed 0 bases from V and 6 bases from J; junction bases left unmatched: 6.

The chain's CDR3 is CAIRGTIVGMNTEAFF. The DNA of the CDR3 is TGTGCCATCAGGGGTACGATTGTGGGCATGAACACTGAAGCTTTCTTT. The genes are TRBV10-3 and TRBJ1-1; D is undetermined. Trimming cost V 6 bases and J 0 bases, with 17 bases left between them. There are 16 residues in the CDR3. Germline V gene lookup returns CDR1 ENHRY and CDR2 SYGVKD.

This clonotype has just a few counts. V usage is TRBV10-3 and J usage is TRBJ1-1; D uncertain. Trimming stripped 5 bases from V and 7 bases from J, with 14 bases between. CDR3 length equals 13 residues. CDR1 and CDR2 (germline): ENHRY, SYGVKD. CDR3 amino acids: CAISLDGGIEAFF. In DNA form, the CDR3 reads TGTGCCATCAGTCTGGACGGAGGGATTGAAGCTTTCTTT.

This clonotype was seen a handful of times. The chain is built from TRBV2 and TRBJ2-7; D is ambiguous. The CDR3 runs to 10 residues. The V end was cut by 7 bases, the J end by 7 bases, with 8 bases between. Germline V gene lookup returns CDR1 SNHLY and CDR2 FYNNEI. CDR3 amino acids: CASIFQEQYF. The CDR3 region has the DNA TGTGCCAGCATATTCCAAGAGCAGTACTTC.

The chain joins TRBV12-3 or TRBV12-4 to TRBJ1-5, with D unresolved. This CDR3 is 15 amino acids long. Trimming removed 3 bases from V and 0 bases from J, with 9 bases in between. CDR3 nucleotide sequence: TGTGCCAGCAGTTTTTACGCGGGTAGCAATCAGCCCCAGCATTTT. Amino acids: CASSFYAGSNQPQHF.

The CDR3 DNA sequence: TGCAGTGCTAGACCTAGCGGACTGTCCCTCCACCAAGAGACCCAGTACTTC. This sequence encodes CSARPSGLSLHQETQYF. The rearrangement uses TRBV20-1 and TRBJ2-5, with 7 bases lining up with TRBD2. Germline V CDR1 and CDR2: DFQATT, SNEGSKA (reference sequence). The CDR3 is 17 amino acids. V lost 2 bases, J lost 0 bases, and 12 bases stayed unmatched.

In this sample, this clonotype turned up once. At one boundary the junction diverges from the germline segment, which might be a read error. V and J are TRBV5-1 and TRBJ2-1, with a possible D match to TRBD2 (7 bases). CDR1 and CDR2 (germline): SGHRS, YFSETQ. CDR3 length: 15 residues. Here the CDR3 reads CASSPGGGGYNERFF. CDR3 in DNA: TGCGCCAGCAGCCCCGGAGGGGGGGGGTACAATGAGCGGTTCTTC.

The chain links TRBV20-1 to TRBJ2-7; 10 bases are a match to TRBD2. This CDR3 is built from 14 residues. The germline CDR1 and CDR2 sequences are DFQATT and SNEGSKA (reference sequence). The V and J ends lost 5 bases and 2 bases, in that order; junction bases with no gene match: 6. Here the CDR3 DNA reads TGCAGTGCTCCCCCTAGCGGGGGTACCTACGAGCAGTACTTC. It codes for CSAPPSGGTYEQYF.

The chain recombines TRBV7-2 with TRBJ2-6; D uncertain. V lost 6 bases, J lost 1 base, and 16 bases lay in between. The germline V gene encodes CDR1 SGHTA and CDR2 FQGNSA. The CDR3 totals 17 residues. CDR3 region: CASRDQQPISGANVLTF. CDR3 nucleotide sequence: TGTGCCAGCAGGGACCAACAACCCATTTCTGGGGCCAACGTCCTGACTTTC.

This clonotype was seen a few times. This chain joins TRBV7-2 and TRBJ1-2; D ambiguous. The CDR3 extends over 15 amino acids. Deletions cut 2 bases from V and 7 bases from J, with 17 bases between. Germline loops: CDR1 SGHTA, CDR2 FQGNSA. As DNA, the CDR3 is TGTGCCAGCAGCTTATCTGTCGCAGCACGTCCTGGCTACACCTTC. Amino acids: CASSLSVAARPGYTF.

The chain has TRBV7-9 and TRBJ2-7; maybe TRBD1 (5 bases). Between the trimmed V and J ends, which lost 4 bases and 7 bases, there was a span of 26 bases. There are 17 residues in the CDR3. Germline V lookup: CDR1 SEHNR, CDR2 FQNEAQ (reference sequence). CDR3 sequence (DNA): TGTGCCAGCAGCTATGCTGGGGCCGCCCGCTCGGGCAATGAGCAGTACTTC. Its protein product is CASSYAGAARSGNEQYF.

This clonotype has more than one count but fewer than ten. V and J are TRBV2 and TRBJ1-2, with D unresolved. Germline V lookup: CDR1 SNHLY, CDR2 FYNNEI. There are 11 residues in the CDR3. V was cut by 7 bases and J by 8 bases, with 11 bases left in between. CDR3 residues: CASKYVWGYTF. CDR3 sequence (DNA): TGTGCCAGCAAGTACGTGTGGGGCTACACCTTC.

In DNA, the CDR3 is TGCGCCAGCAGCCCCCCAACTAGCGGGGAATACAATGAGCAGTTCTTC. Protein: CASSPPTSGEYNEQFF. The chain has TRBV5-1 and TRBJ2-1; 10 bases map to TRBD2. Germline CDR1 reads SGHRS; CDR2 reads YFSETQ. J lost 4 bases, V lost 4 bases, and 8 bases had no gene match. The CDR3 is made up of 16 amino acids.

This clonotype came up a few times. This sequence joins TRBV5-1 and TRBJ2-1, with 7 positions matching TRBD2. Germline loops: CDR1 SGHRS, CDR2 YFSETQ. The CDR3 sequence is 16 residues long. With 5 bases clipped from V and 4 bases from J, the junction kept 12 bases outside the gene matches. The CDR3 coding sequence is TGCGCCAGCAGGGAGCGGGGTGCTTTACTTTACAATGAGCAGTTCTTC. It encodes CASRERGALLYNEQFF.

The sample holds a few counts of this clonotype. The V and J genes are TRBV6-1 and TRBJ1-6, with D maybe TRBD1 (6 bases). CDR3 length equals 14 residues. Germline V CDR1 and CDR2: MNHNS, SASEGT. V was trimmed by 3 bases and J by 10 bases, leaving 13 bases between them. The CDR3 here is CASSDTGTGSPLHF. The CDR3 region has the DNA TGTGCCAGCAGTGACACAGGGACGGGGTCACCCCTCCACTTT.

In this sample, this clonotype turned up a few times. J is TRBJ2-1 and V is TRBV12-3 or TRBV12-4; 8 nucleotides line up with TRBD1. This CDR3 has 15 residues. Losses at the gene ends were 2 bases for V and 7 bases for J; bases not matched to a gene: 7. CDR3 DNA: TGTGCCAGCAGTTTAAGGACAGGGAGGCGGAATGAGCAGTTCTTC. Translated: CASSLRTGRRNEQFF.

The rearrangement uses TRBV11-2 and TRBJ2-7; 12 nucleotides align to TRBD2. This CDR3 comprises 15 residues. CDR1 and CDR2 from the germline V gene are SGHAT and FQNNGV. V lost 7 bases to trimming and J lost 0 bases; unmatched junction nucleotides: 4. DNA of the CDR3: TGTGCCAGCACCATGACTAGCGGGAGCTCCTACGAGCAGTACTTC. It codes for CASTMTSGSSYEQYF.

This rearrangement joins TRBV2 to TRBJ2-3; D possibly matches TRBD1 or TRBD2 (5 bases each). The CDR3 is made up of 15 amino acids. Germline-derived CDR1 and CDR2 are SNHLY and FYNNEI. V dropped 9 bases and J dropped 0 bases, with 16 bases sitting between them. This CDR3 is CARGVVAGSTDTQYF. The DNA of the CDR3 is TGTGCCAGGGGGGTGGTTGCGGGTAGCACAGATACGCAGTATTTT.

The rearrangement uses TRBV3-1 and TRBJ2-7, with D perhaps matching TRBD1 (5 bases). Germline lookup yields CDR1 LGHDT and CDR2 YNNKEL (reference sequence). This CDR3 region has 15 residues. Trimming pared 1 base from V and 2 bases from J, leaving 12 bases between. CDR3 in DNA: TGTGCCAGCAGCCAAGGCCCAGGGTCGACCTACGAGCAGTACTTC. This gives the protein CASSQGPGSTYEQYF.